The 22 T cell receptor beta chains presented below share a single source sample, sequenced in a study of T cells in localized non-small cell lung cancer. The repertoire was sequenced with immunoSEQ multiplex PCR; TCRdb's copy has only in-frame clones and lacks some. Found here are 70,000 to 85,000 clones, about four fifths of them singletons; the top ten hold 1% to 1.5%. The source was peripheral blood, collected before any cancer treatment. These receptors were obtained from a female donor aged 60 or older with stage I lung adenocarcinoma.

This chain links TRBV2 with TRBJ2-7; tentatively, D is TRBD1 or TRBD2 (5 bases each). The CDR3 spans 14 residues. Germline loops: CDR1 SNHLY, CDR2 FYNNEI. Trimming pared 6 bases from V and 3 bases from J, leaving 15 bases between. The CDR3 coding sequence is TGTGCCAGCAGCGGGACGTTGGGATTCTACGAGCAGTACTTC. Amino acid sequence: CASSGTLGFYEQYF.

The CDR3 nucleotides read TGTGCCAGCAGCGGGAGTGGCGGGGCCAACGTCCTGACTTTC. Its translation: CASSGSGGANVLTF. The chain links TRBV7-3 to TRBJ2-6; the D gene is possibly TRBD2 (5 bases). V lost 5 bases, J lost 4 bases, and 9 bases lay in between. This CDR3 spans 14 amino acids. The germline CDR1 and CDR2 sequences are SGHTA and FQGTGA.

The DNA for the CDR3 is TGCGCCAGCAGCATTTTGGACGGTGGAGAGACCCAGTACTTC. Translating gives CASSILDGGETQYF. The J gene is TRBJ2-5, the V gene TRBV4-1; no definite D call. CDR3 length equals 14 residues. Germline V CDR1 and CDR2: MGHRA, YSYEKL. V was pared by 5 bases and J by 4 bases, with 14 bases between.

On this clone: Other DNA variants within this sample encode the same CDR3. V is TRBV7-2 and J is TRBJ2-7; 8 bases are a match to TRBD1. V lost 0 bases, J lost 2 bases, and 3 bases stayed unmatched. Germline loops: CDR1 SGHTA, CDR2 FQGNSA. The CDR3 sequence is 15 residues long. CDR3 amino acids: CASSLAGQGTYEQYF. CDR3 nucleotides: TGTGCCAGCAGCTTAGCCGGACAGGGCACCTACGAGCAGTACTTC.

This clone appeared once. V is TRBV6-6 and J is TRBJ1-5; the D is unclear. There are 13 residues in the CDR3. The V gene's germline CDR1 is MNHNY and CDR2 SVGAGI (reference sequence). V dropped 6 bases and J dropped 5 bases, with 11 bases sitting between them. CDR3 residues: CASSRRDDQPQHF. In DNA form, the CDR3 reads TGTGCCAGCAGCCGAAGGGATGATCAGCCCCAGCATTTT.

V gene TRBV2 combines with J gene TRBJ2-3, with 8 bases aligning to TRBD1. V gave up 7 bases and J gave up 1 base; unmatched junction bases: 1. The CDR3 covers 13 residues. Germline-derived CDR1 and CDR2 are SNHLY and FYNNEI. The CDR3 DNA is TGTGCCAGCAAACAGGGGGGCACAGATACGCAGTATTTT. Translated: CASKQGGTDTQYF. The whole variable domain, remainder taken from reference TRBV2 and TRBJ2-3, is EPEVTQTPSHQVTQMGQEVILRCVPISNHLYFYWYRQILGQKVEFLVSFYNNEISEKSEIFDDQFSVERPDGSNFTLKIRSTKLEDSAMYFCASKQGGTDTQYFGPGTRLTVL.

The V gene is TRBV5-1, the J gene TRBJ2-2, with D perhaps matching TRBD1 (6 bases). Per the germline V gene, CDR1 is SGHRS and CDR2 is YFSETQ. The CDR3 totals 16 residues. The V end lost 4 bases, the J end lost 5 bases, and 18 bases lay between the germline ends. The CDR3 here is CASSDPGQVTTGELFF. The CDR3 region has the DNA TGCGCCAGCAGCGATCCGGGACAAGTTACGACCGGGGAGCTGTTTTTT.

The rearrangement links TRBV21-1 to TRBJ2-7; the DNA was not compared with TRBD2, the D call given in the table. TRBV21-1 has pseudogene status. This CDR3 is built from 16 residues. CDR3 residues: CASSRTLAFISYEQYF. The CDR3 bases are TGTGCCAGCAGCAGAACTCTAGCGTTCATTTCCTACGAGCAGTACTTC.

The chain links TRBV11-2 to TRBJ2-3; 13 nucleotides agree with TRBD2. The germline V gene has CDR1 SGHAT and CDR2 FQNNGV. The CDR3 loop spans 18 amino acids. Losses at the gene ends were 1 base for V and 2 bases for J; bases not matched to a gene: 6. The CDR3 region has the DNA TGTGCCAGCAGCTTAGTCGGACTAGCGGGAGTGGTCACAGATACGCAGTATTTT. Residues: CASSLVGLAGVVTDTQYF. Full variable domain (missing parts from reference TRBV11-2 and TRBJ2-3): EAGVAQSPRYKIIEKRQSVAFWCNPISGHATLYWYQQILGQGPKLLIQFQNNGVVDDSQLPKDRFSAERLKGVDSTLKIQPAKLEDSAVYLCASSLVGLAGVVTDTQYFGPGTRLTVL.

The chain employs TRBV5-1 and TRBJ2-7, with 7 bases that match TRBD1. V shed 0 bases and J 5 bases; nucleotides not matched to a gene: 8. Germline V gene lookup returns CDR1 SGHRS and CDR2 YFSETQ. The CDR3 covers 15 residues. The CDR3 DNA reads as TGCGCCAGCAGCTTGGAGGGGGCAAGGTTCGACGAGCAGTACTTC. Translated, it gives CASSLEGARFDEQYF.

The chain combines TRBV21-1 with TRBJ2-7; TRBD1, the table's D call, lacks a check against the DNA. TRBV21-1 is deemed a pseudogene. CDR3 length: 14 residues. CDR3 sequence reads: CASSKDCRGYEQYF. The CDR3 bases are TGTGCCAGCAGCAAAGACTGCAGGGGGTACGAGCAGTACTTC.

The rearrangement links TRBV9 to TRBJ2-3; the D is unclear. The germline V and J ends were trimmed by 0 bases and 4 bases, with 9 bases remaining between them. Germline assignment: CDR1 SGDLS and CDR2 YYNGEE. This CDR3 has 14 amino acids. CDR3 DNA sequence: TGTGCCAGCAGCGTAGGTCCTCTCGCAGATACGCAGTATTTT. Translating gives CASSVGPLADTQYF.

This chain joins TRBV2 and TRBJ2-1, with D possibly TRBD1 on 5 matching bases. V was pared by 3 bases and J by 4 bases, with 7 bases between. The germline gives CDR1 SNHLY, CDR2 FYNNEI. This CDR3 comprises 13 residues. CDR3 sequence: CASSERQYNEQFF. The CDR3 DNA reads TGTGCCAGCAGTGAGAGACAGTACAATGAGCAGTTCTTC.

The chain has TRBV25-1 and TRBJ1-2; D possibly corresponds to TRBD1 (6 bases). The CDR3 sequence is 13 residues long. Germline loops: CDR1 MGHDK, CDR2 SYGVNS. The V end lost 5 bases, the J end lost 4 bases, and 11 bases lay between the germline ends. In DNA, the CDR3 is TGTGCCAGCAGTCGTTCGGGGGCCTATGGCTACACCTTC. Encoded protein: CASSRSGAYGYTF.

The chain carries TRBV14 and TRBJ2-7, with 9 bases lining up with TRBD1. CDR3 length: 18 residues. Germline loops: CDR1 SGHDN, CDR2 FVKESK. With V trimmed by 4 bases and J by 1 base, 14 bases remained unmatched. The DNA of the CDR3 is TGTGCCAGCAGCCCTAGTTCAAAAGGGACAGGGCGATCCTACGAGCAGTACTTC. Translation: CASSPSSKGTGRSYEQYF. The whole variable domain, filled in from reference TRBV14 and TRBJ2-7, reads EAGVTQFPSHSVIEKGQTVTLRCDPISGHDNLYWYRRVMGKEIKFLLHFVKESKQDESGMPNNRFLAERTGGTYSTLKVQPAELEDSGVYFCASSPSSKGTGRSYEQYFGPGTRLTVT.

The chain carries TRBV2 and TRBJ2-1; 15 bases fit TRBD2. The CDR3 is 15 residues long. The germline V gene has CDR1 SNHLY and CDR2 FYNNEI. Unmatched junction bases numbered 7, after V lost 6 bases and J lost 10 bases. The CDR3 loop reads CASSLGLAGGGEQFF. CDR3 in DNA: TGTGCCAGCAGCTTGGGACTAGCGGGGGGCGGGGAGCAGTTCTTC.

This chain uses TRBV30 with TRBJ1-4; D possibly corresponds to TRBD1 (5 bases). Germline CDR1 is GTSNPN and CDR2 is SVGIG (reference sequence). The CDR3 has 15 amino acids. V was cut by 1 base and J by 6 bases, with 15 bases left in between. The CDR3 DNA reads TGTGCCTGGAGTGGTTCCGGGACTGGAGATGAAAAACTGTTTTTT. Translated, it gives CAWSGSGTGDEKLFF.

The V call is TRBV19, the J call TRBJ1-5; D unresolved. From germline, CDR1 is LNHDA and CDR2 SQIVND (reference sequence). V lost 7 bases and J lost 6, with 22 bases in between. CDR3 length: 16 residues. DNA for the CDR3: TGTGCCAGTACCCATAGGGCTGGCCTAAATGTTCAGCCCCAGCATTTT. Protein product: CASTHRAGLNVQPQHF.

The V call is TRBV7-3, the J call TRBJ2-1, with a weak D call TRBD2 (5 bases). The CDR3 totals 13 residues. The germline V gene encodes CDR1 SGHTA and CDR2 FQGTGA. The V gene lost 4 bases and the J gene lost 9 bases, with 13 bases spanning the gap. CDR3 sequence (DNA): TGTGCCAGCAGCTCCGGGTCTCGGGGTGAGCAGTTCTTC. Its protein is CASSSGSRGEQFF.

This chain connects TRBV10-1 to TRBJ1-3; 7 positions match TRBD1. The CDR3 length is 19 residues. The V segment lost 4 bases and the J segment 1 base; nucleotides outside the gene matches: 16. The germline V gene encodes CDR1 WNHNN and CDR2 SYGVQD (reference sequence). CDR3 region: CASSAPPTGVEVSGNTIYF. The DNA of the CDR3 is TGCGCCAGCAGTGCTCCCCCTACAGGGGTAGAAGTATCTGGAAACACCATATATTTT.

This clone was seen repeatedly, ten times or more. The chain couples TRBV5-5 to TRBJ1-2; D uncertain. Between the trimmed V and J ends, which lost 2 bases and 14 bases, there was a span of 25 bases. Germline V gives CDR1 SGHKS, CDR2 YYEKEE (reference sequence). The length of the CDR3 is 15 residues. The CDR3 region has the DNA TGTGCCAGCAGCTTCTCAGGTAGCAGAACTATGGCGTTAACCTTC. Protein: CASSFSGSRTMALTF.

The rearrangement uses TRBV13 and TRBJ2-1; TRBD2 matches 14 bases. Looked up from germline, CDR1 is PRHDT and CDR2 is FYEKMQ (reference sequence). V gave up 2 bases and J gave up 8 bases; unmatched junction bases: 2. The CDR3 is 15 residues long. CDR3 loop: CASSLRLAGGHEQFF. CDR3 bases: TGTGCCAGCAGCTTAAGACTAGCGGGGGGGCATGAGCAGTTCTTC.